This T cell receptor beta chain was documented in a study of cytomegalovirus exposure and HLA in healthy donors. This CDR3 comprises 16 residues. The germline gives CDR1 SEHNR, CDR2 FQNEAQ (reference sequence). The J segment lost 9 bases and the V segment lost 5 bases, leaving 15 bases of the junction unmatched. Method: immunoSEQ multiplex PCR; TCRdb's copy keeps in-frame clones and lacks some. Of some 140,000 clones in the sample, roughly 86% were seen once. The TCR was taken from a woman in her 30s in good health and CMV-seronegative. The sample was PBMCs. V usage is TRBV7-9 and J usage is TRBJ2-1, with 8 bases aligning to TRBD2. CDR3 in DNA: TGTGCCAGCAGCACACAGTGGGCTAGCGGGCTTGGTGAGCAGTTCTTC. Its protein is CASSTQWASGLGEQFF.